Listed below are T cell receptor beta chains from one sample, sequenced in a study of shared clonotypes between healthy human individuals. The assay was immunoSEQ multiplex PCR, and TCRdb's table has in-frame clones only and misses some. This table has roughly 2.1 million clones, about 92% appearing once. The source material was naive CD8+ T cells from PBMCs. These receptor sequences come from a man aged 18 to 30 in good health. Some clones in this sample may be carry-over from other donors' samples. The CDR3 runs from the conserved cysteine through the conserved F or W. A D gene is named only where the DNA matches it firmly. Clone sizes are given selectively: once, few, many, or a class where the clone is expanded.

clone_size j_call v_call d_call cdr3_nt cdr3_aa
. TRBJ2-6 TRBV13 TRBD2 TGTGCCAGCAGCTTTCTCTTCGGAGCAGGGACAATAGCGGGAGCGAGCTCTGGGGCCAACGTCCTGACTTTC CASSFLFGAGTIAGASSGANVLTF
once TRBJ2-7 TRBV10-3 . TGTGCCATCAGTCCAGGGACATCGTTTTCCTACGAGCAGTACTTC CAISPGTSFSYEQYF
few TRBJ2-1 TRBV14 . TGTGCCAGCAGCCGCCCGTACAATGAGCAGTTCTTC CASSRPYNEQFF
. TRBJ1-2 TRBV19 . TGTGCCAGTAGTACTTCCTGGGACGGTACACATGGCTACACCTTC CASSTSWDGTHGYTF
. TRBJ1-1 TRBV7-6 TRBD1 TGTGCCAGCAGCGTGGACAGGCTGAGTATGAACACTGAAGCTTTCTTT CASSVDRLSMNTEAFF
. TRBJ2-2 TRBV19 TRBD2 TGTGCCAGTAAATGGGGGGAGGGAGCAACCGGGGAGCTGTTTTTT CASKWGEGATGELFF
. TRBJ2-7 TRBV6-5 . TGTGCCAGCAGTTATGGGGTCGAGCAGTACTTC CASSYGVEQYF
. TRBJ2-7 TRBV28 . TGTGCCAGCAGTCCCACTCCCGCCGACTCCTACGAGCAGTACTTC CASSPTPADSYEQYF
. TRBJ1-2 TRBV5-1 . TGCGCCAGCAGCCCCTCTCCGGGGGGCTTTTTTGGCTACACCTTC CASSPSPGGFFGYTF
. TRBJ1-1 TRBV19 . TGTGCCAGTAGCCTATCCTCTAGGGGGACTGAAGCTTTCTTT CASSLSSRGTEAFF
once TRBJ2-7 TRBV5-4 TRBD1 TGTGCCAGCAGCTTGGGCGGGACAGGGATAAACGAGCAGTACTTC CASSLGGTGINEQYF
. TRBJ2-7 TRBV6-5 . TGTGCCAGCAGCTCCCTAGCCAACTACGAGCAGTACTTC CASSSLANYEQYF
. TRBJ2-5 TRBV4-2 TRBD1 TGTGCCAGCAGCCAGCCCTCGGGACAGCAAGAGACCCAGTACTTC CASSQPSGQQETQYF
. TRBJ1-1 TRBV9 . TGTGCCAGCAGCGTAGAGGACAACAGGGCAGGGAACACTGAAGCTTTCTTT CASSVEDNRAGNTEAFF
. TRBJ2-7 TRBV27 . TGTGCCAGCAGTTTCTCGCGGGCGCCCCTCTCCTACGAGCAGTACTTC CASSFSRAPLSYEQYF
. TRBJ2-5 TRBV7-2 TRBD2 TGTGCCAGCAGCTTAGTTCCTAGCGGGATTCAGTACTTC CASSLVPSGIQYF
. TRBJ1-5 TRBV27 TRBD1 TGTGCCAGCAGTTTAGCTGGGACAGGGGTTCAGCCCCAGCATTTT CASSLAGTGVQPQHF
. TRBJ1-5 TRBV6-6 TRBD1 TGTGCCAGCTGGTCCGGGGACAGGGGGCTAACGCAGCCCCAGCATTTT CASWSGDRGLTQPQHF
. TRBJ2-7 TRBV29-1 TRBD2 TGCAGCGTTGGGGGAGCGGGAGGGCCCCGCGAGCAGTACTTC CSVGGAGGPREQYF
many TRBJ2-1 TRBV5-6 TRBD2 TGTGCCAGCAGCTGGGGGACTAGCGGGAGGGGTGAGCAGTTCTTC CASSWGTSGRGEQFF
. TRBJ2-7 TRBV29-1 . TGCAGCGTGGGCGCAGGGTCCTACGAGCAGTACTTC CSVGAGSYEQYF
few TRBJ1-5 TRBV7-3 . TGTGCCAGCAGGTCGGATCCTTCGACCACTTCCCAGCATTTT CASRSDPSTTSQHF
once TRBJ1-1 TRBV7-8 . TGTGCCAGCAGCTTGGGACTAGAAGCTTTCTTT CASSLGLEAFF
. TRBJ2-3 TRBV29-1 TRBD1 TGCAGCGACTGGACAGGGTTTCTCACAGATACGCAGTATTTT CSDWTGFLTDTQYF
. TRBJ2-7 TRBV6-5 TRBD2 TGTGCCAGCAGGCCGGGGGGTCTCGCCTACGAGCAGTACTTC CASRPGGLAYEQYF